The 20 T cell receptor beta chains reported below all come from one sample, sequenced in a study of T cell responses to AZD1222 COVID-19 vaccine. The method was immunoSEQ multiplex PCR; TCRdb's version includes in-frame clones alone and lacks a portion of them. The sample includes under 75,000 clones, 85% of them seen just once. Material: peripheral blood, obtained on day 0 of AZD1222 vaccination. Receptors originate from an adult in good health.

This clone was counted once. J is TRBJ2-5 and V is TRBV7-8, with a tentative D call TRBD2 (6 bases). The ends were cut back, 3 bases at V and 5 bases at J, with 10 bases in the middle. Germline V gene data show CDR1 as SGHVS and CDR2 as FQNEAQ. CDR3 length equals 13 residues. The CDR3: CASSFGSWETQYF. The CDR3 coding sequence is TGTGCCAGCAGCTTCGGGAGTTGGGAGACCCAGTACTTC.

The J gene is TRBJ2-7, the V gene TRBV15; 8 bases align to TRBD2. Germline loops: CDR1 LNHNV, CDR2 YYDKDF (reference sequence). This CDR3 is 16 amino acids long. Trimming at V came to 5 bases and at J to 3 bases, leaving 12 bases not matched to a gene. The CDR3 bases are TGTGCCACCAGCGGTCGGGGACTAGTTAGGAGCTACGAGCAGTACTTC. It specifies CATSGRGLVRSYEQYF.

The chain carries TRBV19 and TRBJ2-1; 8 nucleotides align to TRBD2. From germline, CDR1 is LNHDA and CDR2 SQIVND (reference sequence). Trimming took 7 bases from V and 4 from J; bases not matched to a gene: 6. This CDR3 is 14 amino acids long. The CDR3 DNA follows: TGTGCCAGTAATCCGCGGGGGGCTTACAATGAGCAGTTCTTC. Its protein is CASNPRGAYNEQFF.

This clone has just a few counts. This rearrangement joins TRBV19 to TRBJ2-3; the match to TRBD2 covers 11 bases. J lost 0 bases, V lost 4 bases, and 3 bases had no gene match. Germline assignment: CDR1 LNHDA and CDR2 SQIVND (reference sequence). The CDR3 runs to 16 residues. For the CDR3, the DNA is TGTGCCAGTAGTACGACTAGCGGGGAAAGCACAGATACGCAGTATTTT. It encodes CASSTTSGESTDTQYF.

The rearrangement uses TRBV14 and TRBJ1-1; D is uncertain. Between the trimmed V and J ends, which lost 0 bases and 6 bases, there was a span of 11 bases. Germline V CDR1 and CDR2: SGHDN, FVKESK. The CDR3 covers 14 residues. The CDR3 sequence: CASSQDGFSPEAFF. CDR3 bases: TGTGCCAGCAGCCAAGATGGGTTTAGTCCTGAAGCTTTCTTT.

The chain has TRBV24-1 and TRBJ2-1, with no clear D. The V gene lost 7 bases and the J gene lost 6 bases, with 12 bases spanning the gap. Germline V lookup: CDR1 KGHDR, CDR2 SFDVKD. The CDR3 contains 13 residues. The CDR3 protein is CATSHPRGNEQFF. The DNA for the CDR3 is TGTGCCACCAGCCACCCTAGAGGCAATGAGCAGTTCTTC.

J is TRBJ2-1 and V is TRBV18; TRBD2 agrees at 11 bases. Germline V gives CDR1 KGHSH, CDR2 LQKENI. The CDR3 covers 14 residues. The J segment lost 5 bases and the V segment lost 5 bases, leaving 2 bases of the junction unmatched. The CDR3 region is CASSLAGGDNEQFF. The CDR3 bases are TGTGCCAGCTCATTAGCGGGGGGGGACAATGAGCAGTTCTTC.

The J gene is TRBJ2-2, the V gene TRBV7-9; D is uncertain. The V end lost 0 bases, the J end lost 8 bases, and 10 bases lay between the germline ends. The length of the CDR3 is 14 residues. Germline CDR1 reads SEHNR; CDR2 reads FQNEAQ (reference sequence). The CDR3 region is CASSLAFRAGELFF. The DNA for the CDR3 is TGTGCCAGCAGCTTAGCGTTCCGGGCAGGGGAGCTGTTTTTT.

The chain is built from TRBV7-9 and TRBJ1-2; no reliable D call. This CDR3 is built from 13 residues. CDR1 SEHNR and CDR2 FQNEAQ come from the germline V gene (reference sequence). The germline V and J ends were trimmed by 5 bases and 2 bases, with 9 bases remaining between them. The CDR3 sequence: CASSGRENYGYTF. Here the CDR3 DNA reads TGTGCCAGCAGCGGGAGGGAGAACTATGGCTACACCTTC.

This chain connects TRBV2 to TRBJ1-1; D is unresolved. The V and J ends lost 6 bases and 2 bases respectively, with 10 bases between them. CDR1 and CDR2 from the germline V gene are SNHLY and FYNNEI. The CDR3 sequence is 13 residues long. The CDR3 sequence is CASRPGPNTEAFF. The CDR3 coding sequence is TGTGCCAGCAGGCCCGGGCCTAACACTGAAGCTTTCTTT. The full variable domain, completed using reference TRBV2 and TRBJ1-1, is EPEVTQTPSHQVTQMGQEVILRCVPISNHLYFYWYRQILGQKVEFLVSFYNNEISEKSEIFDDQFSVERPDGSNFTLKIRSTKLEDSAMYFCASRPGPNTEAFFGQGTRLTVV.

The CDR3 is CASSYNHWGSYGAGNTEAFF. The CDR3 DNA is TGTGCCAGCAGTTACAATCACTGGGGGTCGTACGGGGCCGGGAACACTGAAGCTTTCTTT. The rearrangement uses TRBV6-2 or TRBV6-3 and TRBJ1-1; D is perhaps TRBD1 (5 bases). Trimming shortened V by 2 bases and J by 1 base, and 26 bases separated the two germline ends. This CDR3 is 20 amino acids long. The germline V gene encodes CDR1 MNHEY and CDR2 SVGEGT.

V usage is TRBV21-1 and J usage is TRBJ1-1; the table's D call, TRBD1, has no DNA check behind it. TRBV21-1 is designated a pseudogene. The CDR3 extends over 17 amino acids. The CDR3 DNA reads TGTGCCAGCATACTACCGGGACAGGGGCTTGTGTATACTGAAGCTTTCTTT. It specifies CASILPGQGLVYTEAFF.

The chain recombines TRBV27 with TRBJ1-1; D might be TRBD1 (5 bases). CDR1 and CDR2 (germline): MNHEY, SMNVEV (reference sequence). The CDR3 contains 14 residues. Trimming stripped 3 bases from V and 10 bases from J, with 18 bases between. The CDR3 loop reads CASSFQGPPDRAFF. The CDR3 coding sequence is TGTGCCAGCAGTTTTCAGGGCCCCCCCGACCGAGCTTTCTTT.

This chain joins TRBV7-9 and TRBJ1-5, with D possibly being TRBD1 (5 bases). V was cut by 5 bases and J by 2 bases, with 10 bases left in between. This CDR3 is built from 14 residues. Germline CDR1 and CDR2: SEHNR and FQNEAQ (reference sequence). In nucleotides, the CDR3 is TGTGCCAGCAGCCCAGAACAGGGCAATCAGCCCCAGCATTTT. Protein sequence: CASSPEQGNQPQHF.

The chain employs TRBV5-1 and TRBJ2-7; TRBD2 matches at 12 bases. Germline V CDR1 and CDR2: SGHRS, YFSETQ. V shed 5 bases, J shed 6 bases, and the junction held 15 bases outside the gene matches. The CDR3 is made up of 17 amino acids. The CDR3, as DNA: TGCGCCAGCAGGCCCAGACTAGCGGGGGAAGTTGGGGTCGAGCAGTACTTC. Translating it yields CASRPRLAGEVGVEQYF.

This chain joins TRBV19 and TRBJ1-2; D unresolved. Looked up from germline, CDR1 is LNHDA and CDR2 is SQIVND (reference sequence). This CDR3 region has 12 residues. The V and J ends lost 6 bases and 8 bases respectively, with 13 bases between them. CDR3 sequence (DNA): TGTGCCAGTAGGAGGGCGAGGAACGGCTACACCTTC. The encoded protein is CASRRARNGYTF.

The chain carries TRBV27 and TRBJ1-2; 7 bases align to TRBD1. Trimming at V came to 6 bases and at J to 5 bases, leaving 9 bases not matched to a gene. This CDR3 spans 14 amino acids. Germline V gives CDR1 MNHEY, CDR2 SMNVEV (reference sequence). The CDR3 here is CASRSGGQIYGYTF. The CDR3 bases are TGTGCCAGCAGATCGGGGGGACAGATATATGGCTACACCTTC.

The genes are TRBV6-5 and TRBJ2-7, with D unresolved. Trimming shortened V by 0 bases and J by 3 bases, and 12 bases separated the two germline ends. CDR1 and CDR2 from the germline V gene are MNHEY and SVGAGI. This CDR3 has 15 amino acids. The CDR3 DNA follows: TGTGCCAGCAGTTACTCCCAGACTCCATACTACGAGCAGTACTTC. Encoded protein: CASSYSQTPYYEQYF.

The chain links TRBV6-5 to TRBJ2-7; D unclear. The CDR3 has 11 amino acids. Trimming removed 8 bases from V and 4 bases from J, with 9 bases in between. Germline V gives CDR1 MNHEY, CDR2 SVGAGI. The DNA for the CDR3 is TGTGCCAGCGGGGTAAAATACGAGCAGTACTTC. Amino acid sequence: CASGVKYEQYF.

The genes are TRBV2 and TRBJ1-2; 9 bases line up with TRBD1. V was pared by 5 bases and J by 8 bases, with 15 bases of the junction left unmatched. CDR1 and CDR2 from the germline V gene are SNHLY and FYNNEI. This CDR3 is built from 16 residues. The CDR3 protein is CASSPGQGGSFGGYTF. In DNA, the CDR3 is TGTGCCAGCAGTCCGGGACAGGGCGGGAGTTTTGGGGGCTACACCTTC. The full variable domain, completed using reference TRBV2 and TRBJ1-2, is EPEVTQTPSHQVTQMGQEVILRCVPISNHLYFYWYRQILGQKVEFLVSFYNNEISEKSEIFDDQFSVERPDGSNFTLKIRSTKLEDSAMYFCASSPGQGGSFGGYTFGSGTRLTVV.